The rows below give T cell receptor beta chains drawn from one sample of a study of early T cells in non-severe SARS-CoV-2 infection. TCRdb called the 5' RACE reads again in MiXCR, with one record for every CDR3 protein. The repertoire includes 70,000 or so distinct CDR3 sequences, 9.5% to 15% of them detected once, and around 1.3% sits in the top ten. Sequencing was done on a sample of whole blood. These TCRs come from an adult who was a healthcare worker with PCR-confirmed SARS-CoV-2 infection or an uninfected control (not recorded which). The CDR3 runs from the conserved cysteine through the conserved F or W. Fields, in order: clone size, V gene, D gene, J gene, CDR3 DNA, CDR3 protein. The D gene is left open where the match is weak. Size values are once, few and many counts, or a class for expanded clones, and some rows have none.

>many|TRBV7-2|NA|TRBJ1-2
TGTGCCAGCAGCTTCCAATCCGACAGTTGGAATGGCTACACCTTC
CASSFQSDSWNGYTF
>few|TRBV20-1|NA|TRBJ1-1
TGCAGTGCTAGGATTCAGGGGATGGAAGCTTTCTTT
CSARIQGMEAFF
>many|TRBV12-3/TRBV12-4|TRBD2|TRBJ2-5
TGTGCCAGCAGTTCGCCAACTAGCGGGAGAGTGGAGACCCAGTACTTC
CASSSPTSGRVETQYF
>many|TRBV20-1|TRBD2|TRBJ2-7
TGCAGTGCTAGAGAGGGACTAGCGGGGAGGGAGCAGTACTTC
CSAREGLAGREQYF
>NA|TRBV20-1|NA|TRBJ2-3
TGCAGTGCACAGTTTAGCACAGATACGCAGTATTTT
CSAQFSTDTQYF
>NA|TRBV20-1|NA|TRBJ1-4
TGCAGTGCTAATCCGCAAGGGGAAAAACTGTTTTTT
CSANPQGEKLFF
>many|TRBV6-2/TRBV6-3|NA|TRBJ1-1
TGTGCCAGCAGTAGCCGGGCCCCAGGGAGGGACACTGAAGCTTTCTTT
CASSSRAPGRDTEAFF
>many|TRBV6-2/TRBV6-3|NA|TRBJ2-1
TGTGCCAGCAGTTGGGACATCAATGAGCAGTTCTTC
CASSWDINEQFF
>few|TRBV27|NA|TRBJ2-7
TGTGCCAGCAGTCACGCTCTGACAGTAAACTACGAGCAGTACTTC
CASSHALTVNYEQYF
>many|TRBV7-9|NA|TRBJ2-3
TGTGCCAGCAGCCGCCCTTATATAGGCGGGGAGACAGATACGCAGTATTTT
CASSRPYIGGETDTQYF
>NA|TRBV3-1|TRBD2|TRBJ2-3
TGTGCCAGCAGCCACCCGACTAGCGGGGGTGCAGATACGCAGTATTTT
CASSHPTSGGADTQYF
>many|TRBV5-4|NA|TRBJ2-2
TGTGCCAGCAGCTTGGCCCCGGGAGCGGTGGACACCGGGGAGCTGTTTTTT
CASSLAPGAVDTGELFF
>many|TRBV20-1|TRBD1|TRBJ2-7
TGCAGTGCTTGGGACAGCTACGAGCAGTACTTC
CSAWDSYEQYF
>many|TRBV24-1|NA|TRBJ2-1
TGTGCCACCAGTGAAGGAGGCGGCGGGCAGTTCTTC
CATSEGGGGQFF
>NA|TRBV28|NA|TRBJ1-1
TGTGCCAGCAGTTTAGCTATGGGGGACACTGAAGCTTTCTTT
CASSLAMGDTEAFF
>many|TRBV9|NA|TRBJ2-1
TGTGCCAGCAGCGTAAACGACTTTGACAATGAGCAGTTCTTC
CASSVNDFDNEQFF
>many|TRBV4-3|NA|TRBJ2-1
TGCGCCAGCAGCCAAGGGTCCTTCTTTGACAATGAGCAGTTCTTC
CASSQGSFFDNEQFF
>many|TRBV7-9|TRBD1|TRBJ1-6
TGTGCCAGCAGCTTAAGTAGGACAGGTTCCTATAATTCACCCCTCCACTTT
CASSLSRTGSYNSPLHF
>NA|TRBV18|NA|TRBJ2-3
TGTGCCAGCTCACCGGCAGATACGCAGTATTTT
CASSPADTQYF
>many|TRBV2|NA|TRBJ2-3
TGTGCCAGCAGTGTCCGCACAGATACGCAGTATTTT
CASSVRTDTQYF
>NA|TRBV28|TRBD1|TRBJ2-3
TGTGCCAGCAGTTCGGGACAGGGTCCAGATACGCAGTATTTT
CASSSGQGPDTQYF
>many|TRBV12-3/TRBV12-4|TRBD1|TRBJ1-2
TGTGCCAGCAGTTTCGGGACAGGGGGCCTCGATGGCTACACCTTC
CASSFGTGGLDGYTF
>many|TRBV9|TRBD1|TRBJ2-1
TGTGCCAGCTCGGGACAGGTCTACAATGAGCAGTTCTTC
CASSGQVYNEQFF
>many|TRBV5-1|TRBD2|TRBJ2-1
TGCGCCAGCAGCCCGACTAGCGGGAGACTTGGTGAGCAGTTCTTC
CASSPTSGRLGEQFF
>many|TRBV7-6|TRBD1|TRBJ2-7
TGTGCCAGCAGCTCGCTGAAGGACAGGGGCAACGAGCAGTACTTC
CASSSLKDRGNEQYF
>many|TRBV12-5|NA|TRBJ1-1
TGTGCTAGTGGCCCACGACAGACAAATGAAGCTTTCTTT
CASGPRQTNEAFF
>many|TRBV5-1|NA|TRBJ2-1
TGCGCCAGCAGTTTCGAATCTCTCGCCGACAATGAGCAGTTCTTC
CASSFESLADNEQFF
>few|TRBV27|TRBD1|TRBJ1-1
TGTGCCAGCAGTCTCCCGGGACAGGTCTCTGAAGCTTTCTTT
CASSLPGQVSEAFF
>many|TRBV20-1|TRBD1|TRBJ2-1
TGCAGTTCACAGGGGTGGAATGAGCAGTTCTTC
CSSQGWNEQFF
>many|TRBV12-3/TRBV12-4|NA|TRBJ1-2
TGTGCCAGCAGCAGACAAGGATCCGGGGAGGGCTACACCTTC
CASSRQGSGEGYTF
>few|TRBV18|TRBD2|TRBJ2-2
TGTGCCAGCTCACTGATAGCGGGCAACACCGGGGAGCTGTTTTTT
CASSLIAGNTGELFF
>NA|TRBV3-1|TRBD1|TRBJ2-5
TGTGCCAGCAGCCGACAGGGGACGGGTCAAGAGACCCAGTACTTC
CASSRQGTGQETQYF
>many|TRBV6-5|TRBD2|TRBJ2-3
TGTGCCAGCAGTTTCTGGACTAGCGGGAGAGGCGATACGCAGTATTTT
CASSFWTSGRGDTQYF
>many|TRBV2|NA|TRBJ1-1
TGTGCCGGAACGGGACCCTTGAACACTGAAGCTTTCTTT
CAGTGPLNTEAFF
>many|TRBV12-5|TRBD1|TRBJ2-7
TGTGCTAGTGGCCAAGACAGGGGATACGAGCAGTACTTC
CASGQDRGYEQYF
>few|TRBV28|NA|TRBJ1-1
TGTGCCAGCAGTTCCATGGGACCCCGGGGCCCTTTGAACACTGAAGCTTTCTTT
CASSSMGPRGPLNTEAFF
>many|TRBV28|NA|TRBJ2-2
TGTGCCAGCAGTTCCGGGGAGCTGTTTTTT
CASSSGELFF
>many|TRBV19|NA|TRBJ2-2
TGTGCCAGTAGCACGGGACGGCAAGTAAACACCGGGGAGCTGTTTTTT
CASSTGRQVNTGELFF
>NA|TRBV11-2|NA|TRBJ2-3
TGTGCCAGCAGTCGGGCAGGCACAGATACGCAGTATTTT
CASSRAGTDTQYF
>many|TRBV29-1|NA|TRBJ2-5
TGCAGCGTTGAAGATGAGGCAGGGCACCAAGAGACCCAGTACTTC
CSVEDEAGHQETQYF
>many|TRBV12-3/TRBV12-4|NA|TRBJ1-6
TGTGCCAGCAGACCATCGAATTCACCCCTCCACTTT
CASRPSNSPLHF
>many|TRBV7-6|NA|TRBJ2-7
TGTGCCAGCAGCTTTGGCACAGGACCCCCCTACGAGCAGTACTTC
CASSFGTGPPYEQYF
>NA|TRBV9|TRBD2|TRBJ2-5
TGTGCCAGCAGCGTAGGGACTAGCGGGGCTCAAGAGACCCAGTACTTC
CASSVGTSGAQETQYF
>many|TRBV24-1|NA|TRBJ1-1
TGTGCCACCAGTGATTTGGGAACTGAGCTGGGCTGGTATAGATGGACTGAAGCTTTCTTT
CATSDLGTELGWYRWTEAFF
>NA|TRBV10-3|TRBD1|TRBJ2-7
TGTGCCATCAGTGAGCTCGGGACAGCCAACAACGAGCAGTACTTC
CAISELGTANNEQYF
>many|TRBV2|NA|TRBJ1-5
TGTGCCAGCACAGGGAGCCGAGATCAGCCCCAGCATTTT
CASTGSRDQPQHF
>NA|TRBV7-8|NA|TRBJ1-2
TGTGCCAGCAGCTCGGGGTTTTTATGGGGCTACACCTTC
CASSSGFLWGYTF
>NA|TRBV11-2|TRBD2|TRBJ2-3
TGTGCCAGCAGCTTAATGGAGACAGTAAGCGGGAGGGTCACAGATACGCAGTATTTT
CASSLMETVSGRVTDTQYF
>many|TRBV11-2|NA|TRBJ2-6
TGTGCCAGCAGCCCGGGGTCTTACTGGGCCAACGTCCTGACTTTC
CASSPGSYWANVLTF
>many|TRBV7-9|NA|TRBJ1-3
TGTGCCAGCAGCGCCTCCCCGCCCAGCTCTGGAAACACCATATATTTT
CASSASPPSSGNTIYF
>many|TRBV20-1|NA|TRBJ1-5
TGCAGTGCTAGAGATGGGGGGGAGCCTCAGCCCCAGCATTTT
CSARDGGEPQPQHF
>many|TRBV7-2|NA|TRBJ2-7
TGTGCCAGCAGCCGAGACGGAGGAAGCTACGAGCAGTACTTC
CASSRDGGSYEQYF
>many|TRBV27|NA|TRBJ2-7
TGTGCCAGCAGTTTCAGTATCTCCTACGAGCAGTACTTC
CASSFSISYEQYF
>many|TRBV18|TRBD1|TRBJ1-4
TGTGCCAGCTCACCCTCGACAGGGGACGGACTGTTTTTT
CASSPSTGDGLFF
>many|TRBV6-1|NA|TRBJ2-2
TGTGCCATGAAGCCTTCGAACACCGGGGAGCTGTTTTTT
CAMKPSNTGELFF